This record covers a single T cell receptor (beta chain). Per the germline V gene, CDR1 is LNHDA and CDR2 is SQIVND (reference sequence). The CDR3 extends over 15 amino acids. The V gene lost 3 bases and the J gene lost 3 bases, with 12 bases spanning the gap. Each sample had two DNA replicates, 0.45 to 0.65 ug blood or around 1.5 ug tissue. Clones were read by immunoSEQ multiplex PCR, and TCRdb kept only the in-frame ones, dropping some. The profile covers about 9,000 clones, with about 70% appearing a single time and roughly a sixth taken by the ten largest. The sample originates from a study of early stage breast cancer tumors.

This chain connects TRBV19 to TRBJ1-5; D unresolved. Sequencing used normal breast tissue next to the tumor. The source is a person in their sixties with breast cancer. As DNA, the CDR3 is TGTGCCAGTAGTATGAGAGGGCAGTACAATCAGCCCCAGCATTTT. Encoded protein: CASSMRGQYNQPQHF.